This TCR beta chain was documented in a study of beta chain features in type 1 diabetes. The sequenced template was cDNA made from the entire isolated RNA. TCRdb's copy holds only in-frame clones and misses some; the assay was immunoSEQ multiplex PCR. The sample includes about 230,000 clones, roughly 16% of them seen just once. Blood was drawn once from each donor into heparinised tubes. The draws averaged roughly 120 mL. Sorting based on CD45RO/CCR7/CD25/CD127/CD95/CD27 separated CD4+ naive, central memory, regulatory and stem cell-like memory cells. Whole-study findings and limits: Patients with type 1 diabetes carried fewer insertions and had more deletions at their VDJ junctions. There was a moderate but significant shortening of TCRB CDR3s in all four CD4+ subsets of Type 1 diabetes patients. Cells with high TCR expression could be over-represented by cDNA sequencing.

Of note for this clone: No antigen is known for it.

Sequencing used naive CD4+ T cells from blood. This receptor was identified in a man aged 30 to 45 with type 1 diabetes.

CDR3 sequence reads: CAGWDRSYYEQYF. For the CDR3, the DNA is TGTGCCGGTTGGGACAGGTCCTACTACGAGCAGTACTTC. The chain links TRBV30 to TRBJ2-7, with 8 bases matching TRBD1. V lost 8 bases, J lost 3 bases, and 9 bases stayed unmatched. Germline V gene data show CDR1 as GTSNPN and CDR2 as SVGIG (reference sequence). The CDR3 is 13 amino acids. Filled out from reference TRBV30 and TRBJ2-7, the complete variable domain reads SQTIHQWPATLVQPVGSPLSLECTVEGTSNPNLYWYRQAAGRGLQLLFYSVGIGQISSEVPQNLSASRPQDRQFILSSKKLLLSDSGFYLCAGWDRSYYEQYFGPGTRLTVT.